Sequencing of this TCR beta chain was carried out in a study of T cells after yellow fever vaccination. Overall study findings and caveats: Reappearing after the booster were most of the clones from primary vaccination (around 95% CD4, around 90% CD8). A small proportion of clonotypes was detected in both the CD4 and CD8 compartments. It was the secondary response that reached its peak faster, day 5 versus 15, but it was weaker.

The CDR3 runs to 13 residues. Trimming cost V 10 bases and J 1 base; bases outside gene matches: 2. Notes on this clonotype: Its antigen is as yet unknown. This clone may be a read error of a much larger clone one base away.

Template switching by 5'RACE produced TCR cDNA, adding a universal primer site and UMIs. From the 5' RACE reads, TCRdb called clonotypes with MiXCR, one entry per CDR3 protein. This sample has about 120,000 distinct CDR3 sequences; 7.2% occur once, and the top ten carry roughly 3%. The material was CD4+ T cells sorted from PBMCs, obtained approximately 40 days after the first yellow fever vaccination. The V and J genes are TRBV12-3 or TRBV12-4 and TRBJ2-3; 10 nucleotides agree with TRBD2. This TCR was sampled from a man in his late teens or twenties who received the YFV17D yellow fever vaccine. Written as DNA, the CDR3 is TGTGCCACCGGGACTAGCGGCACAGATACGCAGTATTTT. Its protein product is CATGTSGTDTQYF.